This TCR beta chain was obtained from a study of vaccination effects on CD4 cells after COVID-19. Under the ViraFEST assay, PBMC were stimulated with viral peptide pools so that antigen-specific CD4+ T cells expanded. Sequencing was performed afterwards. Following culture for approximately 11 days, CD4+ T cells were isolated. Participants got two doses of BNT162b2 or mRNA-1273 vaccine. There are 12 residues in the CDR3. Trimming stripped 5 bases from V and 0 bases from J, with 5 bases between. Germline CDR1 and CDR2: LNHDA and SQIVND (reference sequence). Only in-frame clones appear in the TCRdb table, and some are missing; sequencing was by immunoSEQ multiplex PCR. This table has around 32,000 clones, around 70% appearing once. Worth noting for this clone: The antigen remains unidentified.

The specimen comprised CD4+ T cells from PBMCs cultured with HCoV-229E spike peptides, sampled after COVID-19 vaccination. This clonotype was sampled from a human donor who received a COVID-19 vaccine. The J gene is TRBJ2-7, the V gene TRBV19; no firm D call. In nucleotides, the CDR3 is TGTGCCAGTAGTGAGAGCTCCTACGAGCAGTACTTC. This encodes CASSESSYEQYF.